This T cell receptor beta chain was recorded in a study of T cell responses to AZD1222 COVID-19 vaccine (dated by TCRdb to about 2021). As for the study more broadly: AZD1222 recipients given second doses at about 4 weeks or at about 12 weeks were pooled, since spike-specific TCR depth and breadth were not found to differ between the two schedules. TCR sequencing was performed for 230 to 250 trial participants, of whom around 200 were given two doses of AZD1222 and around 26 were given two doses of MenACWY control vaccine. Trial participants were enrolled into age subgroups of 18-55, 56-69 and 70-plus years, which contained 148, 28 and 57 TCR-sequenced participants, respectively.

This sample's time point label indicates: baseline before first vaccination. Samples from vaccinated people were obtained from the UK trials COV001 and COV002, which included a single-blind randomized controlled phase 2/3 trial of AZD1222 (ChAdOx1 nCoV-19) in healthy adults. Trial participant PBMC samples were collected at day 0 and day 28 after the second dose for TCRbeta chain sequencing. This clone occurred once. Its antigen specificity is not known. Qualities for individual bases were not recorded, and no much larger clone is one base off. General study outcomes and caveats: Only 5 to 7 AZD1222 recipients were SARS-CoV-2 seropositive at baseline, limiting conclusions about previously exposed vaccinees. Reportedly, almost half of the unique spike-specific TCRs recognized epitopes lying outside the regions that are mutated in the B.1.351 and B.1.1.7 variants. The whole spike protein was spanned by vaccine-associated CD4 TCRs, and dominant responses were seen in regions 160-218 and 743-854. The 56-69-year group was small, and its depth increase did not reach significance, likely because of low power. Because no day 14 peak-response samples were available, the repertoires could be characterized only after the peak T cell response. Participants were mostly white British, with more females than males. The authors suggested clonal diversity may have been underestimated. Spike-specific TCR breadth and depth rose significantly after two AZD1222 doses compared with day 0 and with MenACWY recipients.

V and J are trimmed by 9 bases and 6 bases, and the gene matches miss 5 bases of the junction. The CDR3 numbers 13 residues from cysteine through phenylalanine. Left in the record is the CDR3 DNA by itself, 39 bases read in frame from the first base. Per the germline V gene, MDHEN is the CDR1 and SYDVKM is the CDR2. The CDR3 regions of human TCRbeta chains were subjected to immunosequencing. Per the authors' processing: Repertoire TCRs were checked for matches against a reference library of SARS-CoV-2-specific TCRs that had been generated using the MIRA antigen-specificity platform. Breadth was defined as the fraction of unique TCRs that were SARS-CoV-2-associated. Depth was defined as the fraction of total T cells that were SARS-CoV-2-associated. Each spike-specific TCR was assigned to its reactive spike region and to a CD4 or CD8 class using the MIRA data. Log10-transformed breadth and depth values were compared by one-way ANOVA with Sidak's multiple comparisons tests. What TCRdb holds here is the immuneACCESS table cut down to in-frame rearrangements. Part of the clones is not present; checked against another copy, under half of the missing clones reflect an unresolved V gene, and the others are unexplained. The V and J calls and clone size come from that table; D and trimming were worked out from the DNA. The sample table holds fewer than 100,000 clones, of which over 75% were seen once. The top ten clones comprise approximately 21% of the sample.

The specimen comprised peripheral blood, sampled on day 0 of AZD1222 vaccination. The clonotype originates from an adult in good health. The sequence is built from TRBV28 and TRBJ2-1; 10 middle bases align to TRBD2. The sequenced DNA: TGTGCCAGTTGCCTAGCGGGAGTCAATGAGCAGTTCTTC. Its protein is CASCLAGVNEQFF.